Below are 32 T cell receptor beta chains sequenced from a single sample in a study of vaccination effects on CD4 cells after COVID-19. Assay: immunoSEQ multiplex PCR; the TCRdb copy retains only in-frame clones and omits some. Among under 80,000 clones listed, around 70% were seen once. Their antigens remain unidentified. Antigen-specific CD4+ T cells were first expanded with viral peptide pools by the ViraFEST assay and only then sequenced. Culture proceeded for approximately 10 days, and CD4+ T cells were then isolated. A PCR test confirmed that the person had SARS-CoV-2 infection between March and December 2020. Here the sequenced sample was CD4+ T cells from PBMCs cultured with HIV peptides, taken before COVID-19 vaccination. Subset in this sample: HIV-1 Nef peptide pool negative control/reference culture. These receptors all stem from a human donor who had a prior SARS-CoV-2 infection.

This clone was counted only a few times. V is TRBV4-2 and J is TRBJ2-3; D is perhaps TRBD2 (6 bases). Germline V gives CDR1 LGHNA, CDR2 YNFKEQ. Trimming stripped 4 bases from V and 8 bases from J, with 16 bases between. The CDR3 spans 14 residues. CDR3 amino acids: CASSRGSGDRTQYF. As DNA, the CDR3 is TGTGCCAGCAGCCGGGGCTCGGGGGATCGTACGCAGTATTTT.

This chain uses TRBV18 with TRBJ2-2; 9 bases agree with TRBD1. CDR3 length: 15 amino acids. Germline V gene data show CDR1 as KGHSH and CDR2 as LQKENI. With V trimmed by 5 bases and J by 3 bases, 4 bases remained unmatched. The CDR3: CASSLRQGDTGELFF. The CDR3, as DNA: TGTGCCAGCTCATTACGACAGGGGGACACCGGGGAGCTGTTTTTT.

In its sample, this clone was seen a few times. The V and J genes are TRBV27 and TRBJ2-1; 9 bases fit TRBD2. With V trimmed by 2 bases and J by 0 bases, 5 bases remained unmatched. CDR1 is MNHEY and CDR2 is SMNVEV in the germline V gene (reference sequence). The length of the CDR3 is 17 residues. The CDR3 loop is CASSLERAGGSYNEQFF. The DNA for the CDR3 is TGTGCCAGCAGTTTAGAGAGAGCGGGGGGCTCCTACAATGAGCAGTTCTTC.

This clone appeared a few times. The chain links TRBV3-1 (or the pseudogene TRBV3-2) to TRBJ1-6; a weak D match, TRBD1 (5 bases). The CDR3 has 13 residues. The ends were cut back, 4 bases at V and 5 bases at J, with 6 bases in the middle. Germline CDR1 reads LGHDT; CDR2 reads YNNKEL (reference sequence). In DNA form, the CDR3 reads TGTGCCAGCAGCCTGGGGGATAATTCACCCCTCCACTTT. It codes for CASSLGDNSPLHF.

This rearrangement joins TRBV5-1 to TRBJ1-3; unclear D gene. Per the germline V gene, CDR1 is SGHRS and CDR2 is YFSETQ. This CDR3 is 15 amino acids long. Trimming removed 0 bases at V and 7 bases at J, with 14 bases between. Here the CDR3 reads CASSLVGSWVNTIYF. The CDR3 bases are TGCGCCAGCAGCTTGGTTGGAAGTTGGGTTAACACCATATATTTT.

The chain carries TRBV15 and TRBJ1-2; 8 bases are shared with TRBD1. Germline-derived CDR1 and CDR2 are LNHNV and YYDKDF (reference sequence). The trim removed 4 bases at V and 8 bases at J, leaving 6 bases unmatched. The CDR3 is 13 amino acids. This chain's CDR3 is CATSIGRGQGYTF. CDR3 in DNA: TGTGCCACCAGCATCGGCAGGGGGCAAGGCTACACCTTC.

This clone was observed once. The chain carries TRBV7-9 and TRBJ2-7, with D unclear. The CDR3 has 15 residues. Germline V gene sequence: CDR1 SEHNR, CDR2 FQNEAQ (reference sequence). Trimming stripped 2 bases from V and 3 bases from J, with 14 bases between. The CDR3 nucleotides are TGTGCCAGCAGCTTATTCCGCGGCAGAGGCTACGAGCAGTACTTC. This translates into CASSLFRGRGYEQYF.

The J gene is TRBJ2-7, the V gene TRBV5-1; 10 bases fit TRBD2. Per germline, CDR1 SGHRS and CDR2 YFSETQ. The CDR3 spans 15 residues. Germline trimming cut 2 bases from V and 6 bases from J; bases unmatched to any gene: 8. DNA of the CDR3: TGCGCCAGCAGCTTTTCCGGGACTAGCGTAAGCGAGCAGTACTTC. Protein sequence: CASSFSGTSVSEQYF.

This rearrangement joins TRBV5-1 to TRBJ1-2, with D unclear. Trimming removed 0 bases from V and 2 bases from J, with 8 bases in between. The CDR3 length is 14 residues. The germline gives CDR1 SGHRS, CDR2 YFSETQ. The CDR3 DNA follows: TGCGCCAGCAGCTTGGAGTCAGTCAACTATGGCTACACCTTC. Its protein is CASSLESVNYGYTF.

V gene TRBV20-1 combines with J gene TRBJ2-1; D gene uncertain. Trimming stripped 3 bases from V and 7 bases from J, with 7 bases between. The CDR3 is 11 amino acids. Germline V CDR1 and CDR2: DFQATT, SNEGSKA (reference sequence). The DNA of the CDR3 is TGCAGTGCTAGCGGGTATAATGAGCAGTTCTTC. Translating it yields CSASGYNEQFF.

V is TRBV7-9 and J is TRBJ1-1; D possibly corresponds to TRBD1 (6 bases). Trimming cost V 5 bases and J 6 bases, with 16 bases left between them. CDR1 is SEHNR, CDR2 FQNEAQ, per germline (reference sequence). There are 14 residues in the CDR3. The CDR3 loop is CASSPDRYRAEAFF. CDR3 bases: TGTGCCAGCAGCCCTGACAGGTATCGAGCTGAAGCTTTCTTT.

V usage is TRBV1 and J usage is TRBJ2-1; the D call TRBD2 from the table was never checked on the DNA. TRBV1 corresponds to a pseudogene. There are 15 residues in the CDR3. CDR3 DNA: TGCACCAGCAGCCAAGATACGGGAGGGGACATTGAGCAGTTCTTC. Protein product: CTSSQDTGGDIEQFF.

This clone was seen a handful of times. The V gene is TRBV7-9, the J gene TRBJ2-3, with D uncertain. CDR3 length equals 12 residues. Per the germline V gene, CDR1 is SEHNR and CDR2 is FQNEAQ (reference sequence). Trimming removed 2 bases at V and 3 bases at J, with 3 bases between. In DNA form, the CDR3 reads TGTGCCAGCAGCTTATCTACAGATACGCAGTATTTT. Translated, it gives CASSLSTDTQYF.

V gene TRBV5-1 combines with J gene TRBJ2-3, with TRBD1 identical over 7 bases. Per the germline V gene, CDR1 is SGHRS and CDR2 is YFSETQ. Trimming cost V 4 bases and J 3 bases; bases outside gene matches: 5. The length of the CDR3 is 14 residues. The CDR3 spells CASSGTVTTDTQYF. The DNA for the CDR3 is TGCGCCAGCAGCGGGACAGTAACAACAGATACGCAGTATTTT. The full variable domain, rest sourced from reference TRBV5-1 and TRBJ2-3, is KAGVTQTPRYLIKTRGQQVTLSCSPISGHRSVSWYQQTPGQGLQFLFEYFSETQRNKGNFPGRFSGRQFSNSRSEMNVSTLELGDSALYLCASSGTVTTDTQYFGPGTRLTVL.

This clone has more than one count but fewer than ten. The junction departs from the called germline gene at one end, perhaps through a read error. This chain connects TRBV24-1 to TRBJ1-2; D gene ambiguous. Germline V CDR1 and CDR2: KGHDR, SFDVKD. The CDR3 contains 14 residues. Here the CDR3 DNA reads TGTGCCACCAGTGAACGGGCCGACGGGCCCTCTCTGGCCTTC. The encoded protein is CATSERADGPSLAF.

This clone appeared a few times. The rearrangement links TRBV11-3 to TRBJ2-3; the match to TRBD2 covers 12 bases. J was trimmed by 3 bases and V by 2 bases; bases with no gene match: 6. The germline CDR1 and CDR2 sequences are SGHNT and YENEEA. The CDR3 is 17 amino acids. The CDR3 loop reads CASSLIQGLAGTDTQYF. DNA of the CDR3: TGTGCCAGCAGCTTAATCCAAGGACTAGCGGGAACAGATACGCAGTATTTT.

This chain connects TRBV2 to TRBJ2-3; 7 nucleotides match TRBD2. With 4 bases clipped from V and 4 bases from J, the junction kept 8 bases outside the gene matches. CDR1 is SNHLY and CDR2 is FYNNEI in the germline V gene. The CDR3 contains 15 residues. CDR3 sequence reads: CASSGLAGAADTQYF. CDR3 sequence (DNA): TGTGCCAGCAGTGGGCTGGCGGGAGCGGCAGATACGCAGTATTTT.

Here the CDR3 DNA reads TGTGCCAGTAGGAAAGGCCAGGGGGTCACCGGGGAGCTGTTTTTT. Its protein product is CASRKGQGVTGELFF. The chain couples TRBV19 to TRBJ2-2; the match to TRBD1 covers 7 bases. There are 15 residues in the CDR3. Germline-derived CDR1 and CDR2 are LNHDA and SQIVND (reference sequence). J gave up 4 bases and V 6 bases, and 8 bases lay outside the gene matches.

This clone was detected only once. This chain links TRBV15 with TRBJ2-4; the D call may be TRBD1 or TRBD2 (6 bases each). V was clipped by 8 bases and J by 9 bases, with 20 bases between them. The CDR3 contains 14 residues. Germline V gene sequence: CDR1 LNHNV, CDR2 YYDKDF (reference sequence). CDR3 DNA sequence: TGTGCCACCGGGGGCGCGGGGCCATCGGGCATTCAGTACTTC. Translating gives CATGGAGPSGIQYF. Supplemented by reference TRBV15 and TRBJ2-4, the full variable domain reads DAMVIQNPRYQVTQFGKPVTLSCSQTLNHNVMYWYQQKSSQAPKLLFHYYDKDFNNEADTPDNFQSRRPNTSFCFLDIRSPGLGDTAMYLCATGGAGPSGIQYFGAGTRLSVL.

The chain combines TRBV9 with TRBJ2-7, with TRBD1 as a possible D gene (6 bases). The germline V gene encodes CDR1 SGDLS and CDR2 YYNGEE. The CDR3 is made up of 15 amino acids. Trimming shortened V by 5 bases and J by 2 bases, and 17 bases separated the two germline ends. CDR3 sequence reads: CASSVGWGPTYEQYF. Here the CDR3 DNA reads TGTGCCAGCAGTGTGGGTTGGGGGCCAACCTACGAGCAGTACTTC.

A single count supports this clone. V is TRBV5-4 and J is TRBJ2-3, with D maybe TRBD1 (6 bases). V was trimmed by 4 bases and J by 5 bases, leaving 14 bases between them. Germline-derived CDR1 and CDR2 are SGHNT and YYREEE (reference sequence). The CDR3 has 14 amino acids. This chain's CDR3 is CASSIQWGRDTQYF. CDR3 coding DNA: TGTGCCAGCAGCATCCAATGGGGGCGAGATACGCAGTATTTT.

This chain connects TRBV9 to TRBJ2-3; 8 nucleotides line up with TRBD2. V lost 4 bases and J lost 9; bases outside the gene matches: 10. Germline CDR1 SGDLS, CDR2 YYNGEE. The CDR3 runs to 14 residues. The CDR3 sequence: CASSLSSGLGTQYF. CDR3 DNA: TGTGCCAGCAGCTTGTCTAGCGGGTTAGGGACGCAGTATTTT.

This chain joins TRBV7-2 and TRBJ1-1; D gene unclear. The V gene lost 5 bases and the J gene lost 6 bases, with 19 bases spanning the gap. CDR3 size: 15 residues. Germline V lookup: CDR1 SGHTA, CDR2 FQGNSA. The CDR3 nucleotides are TGTGCCAGCAGCCTGGGTGGGTGGACTGGCTCTGAAGCTTTCTTT. Protein: CASSLGGWTGSEAFF.

The V and J genes are TRBV11-1 and TRBJ1-1, with D perhaps TRBD1 (6 bases). The CDR3 runs 13 residues. V lost 5 bases and J 4 bases, leaving 11 bases between the germline ends. Germline lookup yields CDR1 SGHAT and CDR2 FQDESV (reference sequence). Here the CDR3 DNA reads TGTGCCAGCAGCCCAGACAGGTCCACTGAAGCTTTCTTT. Amino acids: CASSPDRSTEAFF.

This clone was seen only a few times. The chain couples TRBV30 to TRBJ1-1; D possibly corresponds to TRBD1 (5 bases). The CDR3 sequence is 15 residues long. Germline lookup yields CDR1 GTSNPN and CDR2 SVGIG (reference sequence). Trimming left V 5 bases short and J 0 bases short, with 16 bases between. The CDR3, as DNA: TGTGCCTGGGAAGCCGGGACGGGGATGAACACTGAAGCTTTCTTT. Protein: CAWEAGTGMNTEAFF.

The chain joins TRBV7-2 to TRBJ2-1; the D gene is possibly TRBD1 (5 bases). With 1 base removed from V and 9 bases from J, the gap between germline ends came to 16 bases. The CDR3 totals 15 residues. Germline CDR1 reads SGHTA; CDR2 reads FQGNSA. The CDR3 loop reads CASSLGETTVTEQFF. The CDR3 bases are TGTGCCAGCAGCTTAGGGGAAACGACAGTGACTGAGCAGTTCTTC.

V usage is TRBV19 and J usage is TRBJ2-3, with D perhaps TRBD2 (5 bases). Germline V CDR1 and CDR2: LNHDA, SQIVND (reference sequence). The CDR3 runs 16 residues. Trimming removed 3 bases from V and 1 base from J, with 14 bases in between. In DNA form, the CDR3 reads TGTGCCAGTAGTATTTTGCCTACCGGGGGCACAGATACGCAGTATTTT. As protein: CASSILPTGGTDTQYF.

The rearrangement links TRBV7-2 to TRBJ2-3, with D perhaps matching TRBD1 (5 bases). Germline-derived CDR1 and CDR2 are SGHTA and FQGNSA. V lost 2 bases to trimming and J lost 3 bases, with 9 bases between them. The CDR3 runs to 14 residues. This CDR3 reads CASSLLSGTDTQYF. CDR3 nucleotides: TGTGCCAGCAGCTTACTTTCAGGGACAGATACGCAGTATTTT.

The chain couples TRBV4-1 to TRBJ2-7; the match to TRBD2 covers 15 bases. The junction had 14 bases not matched to a gene; V was cut back by 4 bases and J by 4 bases. Germline V lookup: CDR1 MGHRA, CDR2 YSYEKL. The CDR3 totals 19 residues. The CDR3: CASSPYPPGLAGGSYEQYF. The CDR3 region has the DNA TGCGCCAGCAGCCCCTATCCCCCGGGACTAGCGGGAGGATCTTACGAGCAGTACTTC.

This sequence joins TRBV19 and TRBJ2-1; 16 bases match TRBD2. This CDR3 comprises 18 residues. Losses at the gene ends were 5 bases for V and 8 bases for J; bases not matched to a gene: 12. Germline V CDR1 and CDR2: LNHDA, SQIVND (reference sequence). The CDR3 is CASSGGLAGGPILHEQFF. CDR3 DNA sequence: TGTGCCAGTAGTGGGGGACTAGCGGGAGGGCCGATCCTCCATGAGCAGTTCTTC.

This clone was picked up a small number of times. The gene calls are TRBV7-3 and TRBJ1-6, with 7 bases aligning to TRBD1. This CDR3 has 15 residues. The germline gives CDR1 SGHTA, CDR2 FQGTGA. V lost 5 bases, J lost 6 bases, and 7 bases stayed unmatched. The DNA for the CDR3 is TGTGCCAGCAGCCCACAGGGGAATTCTAATTCACCCCTCCACTTT. Translated: CASSPQGNSNSPLHF.

The chain uses TRBV19 and TRBJ1-6; D call uncertain. Trimming shortened V by 3 bases and J by 3 bases, and 9 bases separated the two germline ends. From germline, CDR1 is LNHDA and CDR2 SQIVND (reference sequence). The length of the CDR3 is 15 residues. DNA of the CDR3: TGTGCCAGTAGTATTGGCTGGAACTATAATTCACCCCTCCACTTT. It encodes CASSIGWNYNSPLHF. Full variable domain (rest looked up from reference TRBV19 and TRBJ1-6): DGGITQSPKYLFRKEGQNVTLSCEQNLNHDAMYWYRQDPGQGLRLIYYSQIVNDFQKGDIAEGYSVSREKKESFPLTVTSAQKNPTAFYLCASSIGWNYNSPLHFGNGTRLTVT.